A selection of T cell receptor beta chains follows, all from one sample in a study of spatial heterogeneity in lung cancer. TCRdb reanalysed the 5' RACE reads using MiXCR and keeps one entry per CDR3 protein. The sample yields tens of thousands of distinct CDR3 sequences, 8.4% seen once. The specimen comprised PBMCs, sampled at surgery. The receptors derive from a female donor with early-stage non-small cell lung cancer. CDR3s include the opening cysteine and the closing phenylalanine or tryptophan. The D gene is left open where the match is weak. For some rows the clone size is stated as once, few or many, or as a class when expanded; others skip it.

>many|TRBV12-5|TRBJ2-1|.
CASGLVRREQFF
TGTGCTAGTGGTTTGGTACGGAGGGAGCAGTTCTTC
>.|TRBV4-1|TRBJ2-1|.
CASSPGRTLGINEQFF
TGCGCCAGCAGCCCTGGGCGAACGTTAGGCATCAATGAGCAGTTCTTC
>many|TRBV4-2|TRBJ1-2|.
CASSQDSYGYTF
TGTGCCAGCAGCCAAGATTCCTATGGCTACACCTTC
>many|TRBV2|TRBJ2-2|.
CASSAGELFF
TGTGCCAGCAGTGCCGGGGAGCTGTTTTTT
>.|TRBV18|TRBJ1-1|.
CASSKMTEAFF
TGTGCCAGCTCAAAGATGACTGAAGCTTTCTTT
>few|TRBV7-3|TRBJ1-3|.
CASSLGQHSGNTIYF
TGTGCCAGCAGCCTCGGACAGCACTCTGGAAACACCATATATTTT
>many|TRBV7-3|TRBJ2-2|.
CASSPLGPTGELFF
TGTGCCAGCAGCCCCCTGGGACCAACAGGGGAGCTGTTTTTT
>few|TRBV5-1|TRBJ1-6|.
CASSLGEAPNSPLHF
TGCGCCAGCAGCCTTGGAGAGGCCCCTAATTCACCCCTCCACTTT
>.|TRBV20-1|TRBJ2-1|TRBD2
CSARGGSGRSNEQFF
TGCAGTGCTAGGGGGGGTAGCGGGAGGTCCAATGAGCAGTTCTTC
>many|TRBV19|TRBJ2-3|.
CASTERGVGDTQYF
TGTGCCAGTACCGAAAGAGGGGTCGGAGATACGCAGTATTTT
>.|TRBV19|TRBJ2-2|TRBD1
CASSPQQGAGELFF
TGTGCCAGTAGTCCGCAACAGGGGGCCGGGGAGCTGTTTTTT
>many|TRBV12-5|TRBJ2-3|.
CASGLVHRTGTDTQYF
TGTGCTAGTGGTTTGGTACATCGGACAGGCACAGATACGCAGTATTTT
>many|TRBV11-1|TRBJ2-6|.
CASSLSRSSGANVLTF
TGTGCCAGCAGCTTAAGCCGGTCCTCTGGGGCCAACGTCCTGACTTTC
>.|TRBV19|TRBJ1-2|.
CASSTGTQDYGYTF
TGTGCCAGTAGTACAGGAACCCAAGACTATGGCTACACCTTC
>.|TRBV20-1|TRBJ2-3|TRBD2
CSASRLAVTDTQYF
TGCAGTGCTAGTCGGCTAGCGGTTACAGATACGCAGTATTTT
>few|TRBV18|TRBJ1-5|.
CASSLPPQPQHF
TGTGCCAGCTCACTGCCCCCACAACCCCAGCATTTT
>many|TRBV6-1|TRBJ2-6|.
CASSYPGAGANVLTF
TGTGCCAGCAGCTACCCGGGCGCTGGGGCCAACGTCCTGACTTTC
>few|TRBV28|TRBJ1-2|.
CASSPVASYGYTF
TGTGCCAGCAGCCCCGTGGCTTCCTATGGCTACACCTTC
>few|TRBV7-9|TRBJ1-4|TRBD1
CASSVGQSNEKLFF
TGTGCCAGCAGCGTGGGACAGAGTAATGAAAAACTGTTTTTT
>many|TRBV6-5|TRBJ2-7|TRBD1
CASSPGTEVNEQYF
TGTGCCAGCAGTCCCGGGACAGAAGTCAACGAGCAGTACTTC
>few|TRBV27|TRBJ2-6|TRBD1
CASSYTRTGSSGANVLTF
TGTGCCAGCAGTTATACCCGGACAGGCAGCTCTGGGGCCAACGTCCTGACTTTC
>.|TRBV12-5|TRBJ1-2|.
CASGLAPGGLGYGYTF
TGTGCTAGTGGTTTGGCTCCCGGGGGACTTGGCTATGGCTACACCTTC
>.|TRBV20-1|TRBJ1-1|.
CSARVARGRTEAFF
TGCAGTGCTAGAGTTGCGAGGGGTCGTACTGAAGCTTTCTTT
>.|TRBV9|TRBJ2-2|.
CASTRDSPRTGELFF
TGTGCCAGCACCCGGGACTCACCTCGGACCGGGGAGCTGTTTTTT
>.|TRBV30|TRBJ2-3|.
CAWRSRGEDTQYF
TGTGCCTGGAGATCTAGAGGGGAAGATACGCAGTATTTT
>few|TRBV7-3|TRBJ2-2|TRBD2
CASSLGTTPTGELFF
TGTGCCAGCAGCCTAGGGACTACTCCCACCGGGGAGCTGTTTTTT
>many|TRBV12-3/TRBV12-4|TRBJ1-5|TRBD1
CASSLGQGNQPQHF
TGTGCCAGCAGCTTAGGACAGGGTAATCAGCCCCAGCATTTT
>.|TRBV20-1|TRBJ2-3|TRBD2
CSAIESGVSTDTQYF
TGCAGTGCAATCGAAAGCGGGGTGAGCACAGATACGCAGTATTTT
>.|TRBV7-2|TRBJ2-3|.
CASSPKGQPSTDTQYF
TGTGCCAGCAGCCCGAAAGGGCAACCAAGCACAGATACGCAGTATTTT
>few|TRBV5-1|TRBJ2-5|.
CASRIGVQPQETQYF
TGCGCCAGCAGGATCGGTGTACAGCCCCAAGAGACCCAGTACTTC
>many|TRBV18|TRBJ2-1|.
CASSTGPDPYNEQFF
TGTGCCAGCTCTACTGGACCGGACCCCTACAATGAGCAGTTCTTC
>few|TRBV30|TRBJ1-6|.
CAWSVVASPLHF
TGTGCCTGGAGTGTAGTAGCTTCACCCCTCCACTTT